This T cell receptor (beta chain) originates from a study of CXCR3-negative and CXCR3-positive naive CD8 T cells. General observations from the study: Diversity ran similarly high across both naive subsets but far lower in memory CD8+ cells. Naive subsets displayed similar surface CD5, and TCR strength was inferred from TRB CDR3 properties. The majority of assays used fresh PBMCs, and CXCR3 expression partially decreased after cryopreservation.

5' RACE with UMI labels generated the TRB cDNA libraries. TCRdb reprocessed the 5' RACE reads and stores each CDR3 protein as one record, lacking DNA. This sample's clone table lists 40,000 to 45,000 distinct CDR3 sequences. With respect to this clonotype: Its antigen is unknown.

Source material: memory CD8+ T cells from blood. The clonotype was recovered from a human donor in good health. Some clones in this sample may be carry-over from other donors' samples.

The CDR3: CASILGYEQFF. The chain recombines TRBV12-3 or TRBV12-4 with TRBJ2-1. The CDR3 contains 11 residues.